This TCR beta chain was captured in a study of cytomegalovirus exposure and HLA in healthy donors. PCR amplification relied on 60 Vbeta primers (plus 13 Jbeta primers). Original data processing: Later, an analysis found about 83 million unique TCR beta chains, and 10 million to 11 million of these were shared. Profiling relied on immunoSEQ multiplex PCR, and the TCRdb table lists in-frame clones only, not all of them. D and trimming were read from the DNA, whereas the V and J calls and clone size are those reported in that table. The table lists about 90,000 clones, 65% to 80% of them singletons. The origin of this receptor is a man younger than 40 in good health and CMV-seronegative. Sample: PBMCs.

The CDR3: CASSPRGSDEKLFF. DNA of the CDR3: TGCGCCAGCAGCCCCCGCGGATCCGATGAAAAACTGTTTTTT. J is TRBJ1-4 and V is TRBV5-1; D ambiguous. CDR1 and CDR2 (germline): SGHRS, YFSETQ. Trimming left V 4 bases short and J 6 bases short, with 13 bases between. The CDR3 totals 14 residues.